The rows below give T cell receptor beta chains drawn from one sample of a study of regulatory T cells in long-lasting Graves disease. TCRdb independently ran MiXCR on the multiplex PCR reads; one entry per CDR3 protein. In the table there are 650,000 to 850,000 distinct CDR3 sequences, around 30% of which are singletons. Sequenced here: peripheral blood mononuclear cells (PBMCs), sampled when the disease was refractory, from a patient treated with antithyroid drugs. These receptor sequences come from a female donor with Graves disease. Each CDR3 is given with its conserved first and last residue. The D gene is left open where the match is weak. Some rows mark clone size as missing; the rest say once, few, many or name a class of expanded clone.

V,size,D,J,CDR3,DNA
TRBV14,.,.,TRBJ1-1,CASSPLGGRTEAFF,TGTGCCAGCAGCCCATTAGGGGGAAGGACTGAAGCTTTCTTT
TRBV12-3/TRBV12-4,.,TRBD2,TRBJ2-5,CASSPGTSGLDQETQYF,TGTGCCAGCAGTCCGGGGACTAGCGGCCTAGACCAAGAGACCCAGTACTTC
TRBV12-3/TRBV12-4,.,.,TRBJ1-2,CASSYDRGHGYTF,TGTGCCAGCAGTTACGACCGAGGCCATGGCTACACCTTC
TRBV6-1,many,.,TRBJ2-7,CASSDLGSSYEQYF,TGTGCCAGCAGTGATTTAGGGAGCTCCTACGAGCAGTACTTC
TRBV6-1,many,TRBD1,TRBJ1-1,CASGRDSNTEAFF,TGTGCCAGCGGCCGGGACAGCAACACTGAAGCTTTCTTT
TRBV28,many,TRBD1,TRBJ1-2,CASSLGQFGYTF,TGTGCCAGCAGTCTGGGACAGTTTGGCTACACCTTC
TRBV5-1,.,.,TRBJ1-1,CASSPRDGGEAFF,TGCGCCAGCAGCCCCCGGGACGGGGGCGAAGCTTTCTTT
TRBV6-2/TRBV6-3,.,.,TRBJ1-2,CASTGSWYGYTF,TGTGCCAGTACAGGATCCTGGTATGGCTACACCTTC
TRBV20-1,.,.,TRBJ2-7,CSARGDGRGGEQYF,TGCAGTGCTAGAGGGGATGGACGAGGAGGGGAGCAGTACTTC
TRBV6-1,few,.,TRBJ1-2,CAILGPEYGYTF,TGTGCCATTCTTGGGCCCGAGTATGGCTACACCTTC
TRBV6-5,.,.,TRBJ1-1,CASSYALNTEAFF,TGTGCCAGCAGTTACGCTCTGAACACTGAAGCTTTCTTT
TRBV6-2/TRBV6-3,few,TRBD1,TRBJ2-7,CASIPGQGGEQYF,TGTGCCAGCATCCCGGGACAGGGAGGCGAGCAGTACTTC
TRBV28,few,TRBD1,TRBJ1-4,CASSYNRGPWELFF,TGTGCCAGCAGTTATAACAGGGGACCTTGGGAACTGTTTTTT
TRBV2,few,TRBD2,TRBJ2-7,CASSAGTSGRRPYF,TGTGCCAGCAGTGCCGGGACTAGCGGGAGGAGACCGTACTTC
TRBV6-1,many,.,TRBJ1-5,CASSDWGAGNQPQHF,TGTGCCAGCAGTGATTGGGGGGCTGGCAATCAGCCCCAGCATTTT
TRBV15,few,TRBD1,TRBJ1-4,CATSRVRDRANEKLFF,TGTGCCACCAGCAGAGTCCGGGACAGGGCTAATGAAAAACTGTTTTTT
TRBV7-3,.,.,TRBJ2-2,CASSLTVSGELFF,TGTGCCAGCAGCTTAACAGTCTCCGGGGAGCTGTTTTTT
TRBV3-1,once,TRBD1,TRBJ2-5,CANSQGTGGQETQYF,TGTGCCAACAGCCAAGGGACAGGGGGCCAAGAGACCCAGTACTTC
TRBV29-1,.,.,TRBJ1-1,CSTRLGSTEAFF,TGCAGCACCCGATTAGGGAGTACTGAAGCTTTCTTT
TRBV5-1,.,TRBD1,TRBJ1-1,CASSRGGQGDTEAFF,TGCGCCAGCAGCCGGGGGGGACAGGGAGACACTGAAGCTTTCTTT
TRBV11-2,.,.,TRBJ1-1,CASSFGPGEEAFF,TGTGCCAGCAGCTTTGGGCCAGGGGAAGAGGCTTTCTTT
TRBV5-1,few,.,TRBJ1-1,CASGSPPGRGNQNTEAFF,TGCGCCAGCGGCTCCCCCCCCGGACGGGGGAATCAGAACACTGAAGCTTTCTTT
TRBV30,.,.,TRBJ1-1,CAGPGGGTEAFF,TGTGCCGGACCGGGGGGAGGAACTGAAGCTTTCTTT